These 17 T cell receptor beta chains were sequenced from one sample in a study of radiotherapy plus CTLA-4 blockade in lung cancer. The method was immunoSEQ multiplex PCR; TCRdb's version includes in-frame clones alone and lacks a portion of them. This table holds more than 90,000 clones, approximately 82% found once. Sequencing was performed on peripheral blood, taken from a patient treated with radiotherapy plus ipilimumab. The receptor source for this set is a human donor with non-small cell lung cancer that progressed on radiotherapy plus ipilimumab.

The chain links TRBV6-6 to TRBJ2-1; D unclear. Germline CDR1 is MNHNY and CDR2 is SVGAGI (reference sequence). The CDR3 contains 10 residues. Deletions cut 2 bases from V and 8 bases from J, with 1 base between. This CDR3 reads CASSYDEQFF. As DNA, the CDR3 is TGTGCCAGCAGTTACGATGAGCAGTTCTTC.

The J gene is TRBJ1-5, the V gene TRBV11-2; TRBD1 is a possible D gene (6 bases). V was cut by 5 bases and J by 4 bases, with 9 bases left in between. CDR3 size: 13 residues. The germline V gene has CDR1 SGHAT and CDR2 FQNNGV. The DNA for the CDR3 is TGTGCCAGCAGCCAGGACAGAAATCAGCCCCAGCATTTT. Amino acids: CASSQDRNQPQHF.

The chain carries TRBV10-3 and TRBJ2-7; D is tentatively TRBD1 or TRBD2 (6 bases each). Germline-derived CDR1 and CDR2 are ENHRY and SYGVKD. V was pared by 3 bases and J by 7 bases, with 16 bases between. CDR3 length: 14 residues. The CDR3: CAISDRSGGTEQYF. CDR3 nucleotide sequence: TGTGCCATCAGTGACAGAAGTGGAGGGACAGAGCAGTACTTC.

This clone showed up just once. The chain couples TRBV18 to TRBJ2-7; 9 positions agree with TRBD1. Germline V gene lookup returns CDR1 KGHSH and CDR2 LQKENI. The CDR3 is 15 residues long. After removal of 2 bases from V and 6 bases from J, the junction contained 8 bases not matched to a gene. DNA of the CDR3: TGTGCCAGCTCACCAGATTTGGGACAGGGAGGCGAGCAGTACGTC. Translated, it gives CASSPDLGQGGEQYV.

This chain connects TRBV6-5 to TRBJ2-5; D is possibly TRBD1 (5 bases). This CDR3 comprises 13 residues. Germline V CDR1 and CDR2: MNHEY, SVGAGI. The ends were cut back, 0 bases at V and 5 bases at J, with 7 bases in the middle. Here the CDR3 reads CASSYSAGETQYF. The CDR3 DNA reads as TGTGCCAGCAGTTACTCTGCAGGGGAGACCCAGTACTTC.

The genes are TRBV27 and TRBJ2-1; TRBD2 agrees at 8 bases. CDR1 and CDR2 from the germline V gene are MNHEY and SMNVEV (reference sequence). This CDR3 spans 16 amino acids. V was pared by 1 base and J by 5 bases, with 7 bases of the junction left unmatched. CDR3 region: CASSLFWREDHNEQFF. The CDR3 DNA sequence: TGTGCCAGCAGTTTATTCTGGCGGGAGGACCACAATGAGCAGTTCTTC.

The CDR3 DNA reads as TGTGCCAGCAGCTTAGCACACTCAACCTACGAGCAGTACGTC. Translated, it gives CASSLAHSTYEQYV. The chain carries TRBV11-2 and TRBJ2-7; D not resolved. Between the trimmed V and J ends, which lost 1 base and 2 bases, there was a span of 9 bases. The CDR3 has 14 amino acids. Germline-derived CDR1 and CDR2 are SGHAT and FQNNGV.

In its sample, this clone was seen once. The sample contains more than one DNA sequence encoding this CDR3. For the CDR3, the DNA is TGTGCCAGCAGTGAAAGGAATGAGCAGTTCTTC. Residues: CASSERNEQFF. J is TRBJ2-1 and V is TRBV2; D gene uncertain. Trimming pared 2 bases from V and 7 bases from J, leaving 3 bases between. In germline, CDR1 is SNHLY, CDR2 FYNNEI. The CDR3 has 11 residues.

V gene TRBV2 combines with J gene TRBJ2-7, with 7 bases that match TRBD2. Looked up from germline, CDR1 is SNHLY and CDR2 is FYNNEI. V gave up 4 bases and J gave up 6 bases; unmatched junction bases: 3. The CDR3 is made up of 12 amino acids. CDR3 sequence reads: CASSVRGVEQYF. The CDR3 DNA reads TGTGCCAGCAGTGTACGGGGGGTCGAGCAGTACTTC. Complete variable domain (other parts from reference TRBV2 and TRBJ2-7): EPEVTQTPSHQVTQMGQEVILRCVPISNHLYFYWYRQILGQKVEFLVSFYNNEISEKSEIFDDQFSVERPDGSNFTLKIRSTKLEDSAMYFCASSVRGVEQYFGPGTRLTVT.

Concerning this clone itself: This probably arose from a read error, given a far larger clone one base away. This rearrangement joins TRBV7-2 to TRBJ2-7, with D tentatively TRBD1 or TRBD2 (6 bases each). The CDR3 is 17 residues long. The germline V gene encodes CDR1 SGHTA and CDR2 FQGNSA. Trimming shortened V by 1 base and J by 3 bases, and 19 bases separated the two germline ends. The CDR3 reads CASSLEGGLGGDYEQYF. The CDR3 DNA reads TGTGCCAGCAGCTTAGAGGGGGGTTTGGGCGGGGACTACGAGCAGTACTTC.

As to this clone: The junction departs from germline at one end; a sequencing error may be responsible. This rearrangement joins TRBV2 to TRBJ2-5; D remains ambiguous. From germline, CDR1 is SNHLY and CDR2 FYNNEI. The CDR3 covers 10 residues. The CDR3 spells CASSGETRYF. The CDR3 nucleotides are TGTGCCAGCAGTGGAGAGACCCGGTACTTC.

The rearrangement uses TRBV10-2 and TRBJ2-2; 14 nucleotides agree with TRBD2. Per the germline V gene, CDR1 is WSHSY and CDR2 is SAAADI. V dropped 6 bases and J dropped 7; count of bases not matched to a gene: 7. The CDR3 is made up of 16 amino acids. CDR3 in amino acids: CASRTSGRASGGELFF. The CDR3 nucleotides are TGCGCCAGCAGGACTAGCGGGAGGGCCTCGGGCGGGGAGCTGTTTTTT.

This clone was seen only a few times. The V and J genes are TRBV10-3 and TRBJ2-3; D is possibly TRBD1 (7 bases). Germline values: CDR1 ENHRY, CDR2 SYGVKD. This CDR3 has 17 amino acids. V was cut by 8 bases and J by 1 base, with 22 bases left in between. The CDR3 region is CAIGTGVGAGGTDTQYF. CDR3 DNA sequence: TGTGCCATCGGCACAGGGGTAGGAGCGGGCGGCACAGATACGCAGTATTTT.

This sequence joins TRBV15 and TRBJ2-3; D unclear. Between the trimmed V and J ends, which lost 3 bases and 2 bases, there was a span of 6 bases. The CDR3 totals 13 residues. Germline V gene data show CDR1 as LNHNV and CDR2 as YYDKDF (reference sequence). CDR3 region: CATSRDLTDTQYF. The CDR3 DNA is TGTGCCACCAGCAGGGACCTCACAGATACGCAGTATTTT.

The chain uses TRBV30 and TRBJ1-1; D unclear. This CDR3 is built from 11 residues. V lost 3 bases, J lost 4 bases, and 6 bases lay in between. CDR1 is GTSNPN, CDR2 SVGIG, per germline (reference sequence). CDR3 DNA: TGTGCCTGGAGGACGAGCACTGAAGCTTTCTTT. Translated: CAWRTSTEAFF.

The chain joins TRBV4-1 to TRBJ1-3; 9 bases line up with TRBD1. CDR3 size: 14 residues. Trimming cost V 6 bases and J 5 bases; bases outside gene matches: 5. Germline V lookup: CDR1 MGHRA, CDR2 YSYEKL. CDR3 sequence: CASRDTGGRNTIYF. In nucleotides, the CDR3 is TGCGCCAGCAGAGATACAGGGGGCAGAAACACCATATATTTT.

DNA for the CDR3: TGTGCCAGTAATAAGGGAGTAGGCAATGAGCAGTTCTTC. The encoded protein is CASNKGVGNEQFF. V and J are TRBV19 and TRBJ2-1; D might be TRBD2 (5 bases). Trimming left V 7 bases short and J 6 bases short, with 13 bases between. This CDR3 spans 13 amino acids. CDR1 and CDR2 from the germline V gene are LNHDA and SQIVND (reference sequence).